This T cell receptor (beta chain) was identified during a study of OX40 agonist ivuxolimab in advanced cancers. At the level of the whole study: Ivuxolimab, which targeted the costimulatory receptor OX40 (CD134), was an agonistic, fully human IgG2 monoclonal antibody. The paper covers the monotherapy dose-escalation part of the phase I ivuxolimab trial, which included N of about 56 patients. Prior anti-PD-1, anti-PD-L1 or anti-CTLA-4 therapy was permitted, and less than 45% of dose-escalation patients had received checkpoint inhibitors. Intravenous ivuxolimab was administered to patients every 2 weeks at six dose levels: 0.01, 0.1, 0.3, 1.5, 3 and 10 mg/kg. Three dose-escalation patients achieved partial responses, one with hepatocellular carcinoma and two with cutaneous melanoma. Of the 50 to 55 dose-escalation patients, hepatocellular carcinoma was present in around 20, melanoma in approximately 15, renal cell carcinoma in 9 and head and neck cancer in 9. The point of sequencing TCRbeta in the periphery was to test whether ivuxolimab changed TCR sequence diversity and drove clonal T-cell expansion. In the dose-escalation cohort, more than 75% of patients were male, and the mean age was approximately 64 years, with a range of about 23 to 90.

The trial excluded patients who had a history of autoimmune disease or were on systemic immunosuppression. Peripheral blood for TCR sequencing was collected from all dose cohorts at baseline, on cycle 4 day 1, and on cycle 7 day 1. The samples were taken from a phase I, first-in-human, multicenter, open-label dose-escalation trial of ivuxolimab. Adults with locally advanced or metastatic melanoma, renal cell carcinoma, hepatocellular carcinoma or head and neck squamous cell carcinoma were enrolled in the trial. Before TCR sequencing, CD4+ T cells and CD8+ T cells from peripheral blood were sorted into separate populations. Genomic DNA was extracted from sorted cells for sequencing of the TCRbeta CDR3 region. The immunoSEQ Assay was used to sequence the TCRbeta CDR3 regions. The table comes from immuneACCESS by way of TCRdb, which keeps in-frame sequences with V and J called. Part of the clones is missing from these tables; in studies checked, under half for an unresolved V gene and the rest for unknown reasons. This sample comprises roughly 80,000 clones, 75% to 90% of them detected only once. The leading ten clones occupy 2% to 2.5% of the sample.

What the study reported, not specific to this receptor: At doses from 0.1 to 3.0 mg/kg, clonal expansion was seen in both CD4+ and CD8+ blood T cells between baseline and week 6. On average, CD8+ T cells showed more expanded clones than CD4+ T cells after ivuxolimab. Low levels of normalized T-cell clonal expansion were also seen in some patients who did not respond. In the 0.1-3.0 mg/kg groups, partial responders were among the patients with the lowest normalized peripheral clonal expansion, particularly in CD8+ T cells. The antigen specificity of the peripheral T cells that underwent clonal expansion was not determined.

On this clone: There is no known antigen for this receptor. Per-nucleotide qualities are absent, and no much larger clonotype sits a single base away.

Per the germline V gene (reference sequence), LNHNV is the CDR1 and YYDKDF is the CDR2. CDR3 length: 14 amino acids, cysteine to phenylalanine. The kept DNA is CDR3 alone, 42 bases in frame from the first base. Trimming at the junction amounts to 1 base on V and 10 bases on J, and the germline ends lie 11 bases apart. The input for sequencing was CD4+ or CD8+ T cells sorted from blood, taken in a trial of the OX40 agonist ivuxolimab. The chain links TRBV15 with TRBJ1-6; possibly the D gene is TRBD1, per 5 matching bases. The sequence was obtained from an adult with an advanced solid tumor such as melanoma, head and neck, liver or kidney cancer. The DNA reads TGTGCCACCAGCAGAGCTCGAGGGGAGTCACCCCTCCACTTT. Its coded protein is CATSRARGESPLHF.